Listed here are 15 T cell receptor beta chains from one sample, sequenced in a study of identical twins. TCRdb re-called the 5' RACE reads through MiXCR, storing one row per CDR3 protein. Of about 150,000 distinct CDR3 sequences in the sample, under 4.5% were seen once. The material sequenced was memory T cells sorted from blood. All receptors derive from a man aged 18 to 29 in good health.

In its sample, this clonotype was seen many times. This CDR3 is CASRTGSQETQYF. CDR3 bases: TGCGCCAGCAGAACAGGGAGCCAAGAGACCCAGTACTTC. The chain recombines TRBV5-1 with TRBJ2-5, with D possibly matching TRBD1 (6 bases). V gave up 5 bases and J gave up 1 base, with 9 bases separating them. The CDR3 is made up of 13 amino acids. CDR1 is SGHRS, CDR2 YFSETQ, per germline.

This clonotype was detected many times. The chain employs TRBV20-1 and TRBJ1-2, with no clear D. The CDR3 length is 13 residues. CDR1 is DFQATT and CDR2 is SNEGSKA in the germline V gene (reference sequence). Trimming took 6 bases from V and 0 from J, leaving 11 bases between them. Here the CDR3 reads CSAVEKANYGYTF. The DNA of the CDR3 is TGCAGTGCCGTGGAGAAAGCTAACTATGGCTACACCTTC.

This clonotype was picked up many times. The chain recombines TRBV5-5 with TRBJ2-1; D may be TRBD2 (7 bases). Germline V CDR1 and CDR2: SGHKS, YYEKEE (reference sequence). The germline V and J ends were trimmed by 3 bases and 10 bases, with 11 bases remaining between them. The CDR3 is made up of 12 amino acids. For the CDR3, the DNA is TGTGCCAGCAGCTCGTGGGGGGGCGAGCAGTTCTTC. Its translation: CASSSWGGEQFF.

This clonotype was counted only a few times. This sequence joins TRBV12-3 or TRBV12-4 and TRBJ2-7; 11 bases align to TRBD1. The J segment lost 2 bases and the V segment lost 10 bases, leaving 13 bases of the junction unmatched. CDR3 size: 16 residues. The CDR3 coding sequence is TGTGCCATCGGGCGCTGGGGACAGGGGGGAACCTACGAGCAGTACTTC. Its protein product is CAIGRWGQGGTYEQYF.

In this sample, this clonotype turned up many times. One end of the junction varies from germline; a read error may be responsible. This chain joins TRBV15 and TRBJ2-3, with a tentative D call TRBD2 (6 bases). CDR1 and CDR2 from the germline V gene are LNHNV and YYDKDF (reference sequence). This CDR3 region has 13 residues. DNA of the CDR3: TGTGCCACCCGGCGGGAAGGCACAGGTACGCAGTATTTT. This codes for CATRREGTGTQYF.

This clonotype appeared many times. V gene TRBV5-6 combines with J gene TRBJ1-5; 7 bases fit TRBD1. Unmatched junction bases numbered 11, after V lost 4 bases and J lost 7 bases. The CDR3 is made up of 15 amino acids. The V gene's germline CDR1 is SGHDT and CDR2 YYEEEE. CDR3 bases: TGTGCCAGCAGCCCATGGGAGGGACAGTGGCAGCCCCAGCATTTT. Translated: CASSPWEGQWQPQHF.

At least ten counts were recorded for this clonotype. The chain carries TRBV6-6 and TRBJ2-1; no clear D. Trimming took 3 bases from V and 6 from J, leaving 6 bases between them. Germline V CDR1 and CDR2: MNHNY, SVGAGI (reference sequence). The CDR3 consists of 12 residues. Written as DNA, the CDR3 is TGTGCCAGCAGTTATGGCGGCAATGAGCAGTTCTTC. Translating it yields CASSYGGNEQFF.

This clonotype was seen repeatedly, ten times or more. The chain employs TRBV12-5 and TRBJ2-1; D might be TRBD2 (5 bases). V lost 2 bases and J 2 bases, leaving 10 bases between the germline ends. The CDR3 loop spans 15 amino acids. Germline loops: CDR1 LGHNT, CDR2 FRNRAP. The CDR3 here is CASGLSRGPYNEQFF. The DNA of the CDR3 is TGTGCTAGTGGTTTGTCCCGGGGTCCCTACAATGAGCAGTTCTTC.

CDR3 amino acids: CASSLGGGSEAFF. CDR3 sequence (DNA): TGTGCCAGCAGCTTAGGGGGGGGTTCTGAAGCTTTCTTT. The chain is built from TRBV11-2 and TRBJ1-1; tentatively, D is TRBD1 (5 bases). V was cut by 1 base and J by 6 bases, with 9 bases left in between. The CDR3 totals 13 residues. Germline CDR1 reads SGHAT; CDR2 reads FQNNGV.

The sample holds many counts of this clonotype. The V gene is TRBV7-9, the J gene TRBJ2-3, with TRBD2 as a possible D gene (6 bases). The germline CDR1 and CDR2 sequences are SEHNR and FQNEAQ (reference sequence). The CDR3 contains 14 residues. Trimming took off 6 bases at V and 4 bases at J, with 14 bases between the two ends. The CDR3 spells CASSGGTLADTQYF. CDR3 nucleotides: TGTGCCAGCAGTGGGGGGACCCTGGCAGATACGCAGTATTTT. Based on the CDR3 plus reference TRBV7-9 and TRBJ2-3, the full variable domain is DTGVSQNPRHKITKRGQNVTFRCDPISEHNRLYWYRQTLGQGPEFLTYFQNEAQLEKSRLLSDRFSAERPKGSFSTLEIQRTEQGDSAMYLCASSGGTLADTQYFGPGTRLTVL.

This clonotype was counted ten times or more. This chain joins TRBV28 and TRBJ2-7; D may be TRBD1 or TRBD2 (5 bases each). V was pared by 6 bases and J by 4 bases, with 16 bases between. CDR1 MDHEN and CDR2 SYDVKM come from the germline V gene. CDR3 length equals 14 residues. CDR3 nucleotides: TGTGCCAGCAGCCCTGGGACCGTTCAATACGAGCAGTACTTC. Amino acids: CASSPGTVQYEQYF.

V usage is TRBV5-1 and J usage is TRBJ2-1; D possibly corresponds to TRBD1 (5 bases). The V gene lost 0 bases and the J gene lost 8 bases, with 15 bases spanning the gap. This CDR3 has 15 amino acids. Germline V gene sequence: CDR1 SGHRS, CDR2 YFSETQ. CDR3 nucleotides: TGCGCCAGCAGCTTGGTATGGGGCCCCCAGGATGAGCAGTTCTTC. Protein: CASSLVWGPQDEQFF.

This clonotype was seen many times. The chain couples TRBV7-6 to TRBJ2-2, with 11 bases fitting TRBD2. The CDR3 contains 16 residues. CDR1 SGHVS and CDR2 FNYEAQ come from the germline V gene. Losses at the gene ends were 5 bases for V and 4 bases for J; bases not matched to a gene: 6. The CDR3 here is CASSRSTSGSTGELFF. The CDR3 DNA reads TGTGCCAGCAGCCGATCCACTAGCGGGAGCACCGGGGAGCTGTTTTTT.

This clonotype occurred a few times. This chain uses TRBV30 with TRBJ2-2; 7 positions agree with TRBD1. The CDR3 contains 13 residues. V lost 2 bases to trimming and J lost 6 bases; unmatched junction nucleotides: 3. Germline V gene lookup returns CDR1 GTSNPN and CDR2 SVGIG (reference sequence). The CDR3 loop is CAWSRGQAGELFF. The CDR3 DNA reads as TGTGCCTGGAGTAGAGGACAGGCCGGGGAGCTGTTTTTT.

This clonotype appeared many times. The chain uses TRBV20-1 and TRBJ2-7, with 10 bases identical to TRBD2. V dropped 6 bases and J dropped 2; count of bases not matched to a gene: 7. CDR1 is DFQATT, CDR2 SNEGSKA, per germline (reference sequence). CDR3 length equals 14 residues. CDR3: CSAETSGNAYEQYF. The DNA for the CDR3 is TGCAGTGCCGAAACTAGCGGGAATGCCTACGAGCAGTACTTC.